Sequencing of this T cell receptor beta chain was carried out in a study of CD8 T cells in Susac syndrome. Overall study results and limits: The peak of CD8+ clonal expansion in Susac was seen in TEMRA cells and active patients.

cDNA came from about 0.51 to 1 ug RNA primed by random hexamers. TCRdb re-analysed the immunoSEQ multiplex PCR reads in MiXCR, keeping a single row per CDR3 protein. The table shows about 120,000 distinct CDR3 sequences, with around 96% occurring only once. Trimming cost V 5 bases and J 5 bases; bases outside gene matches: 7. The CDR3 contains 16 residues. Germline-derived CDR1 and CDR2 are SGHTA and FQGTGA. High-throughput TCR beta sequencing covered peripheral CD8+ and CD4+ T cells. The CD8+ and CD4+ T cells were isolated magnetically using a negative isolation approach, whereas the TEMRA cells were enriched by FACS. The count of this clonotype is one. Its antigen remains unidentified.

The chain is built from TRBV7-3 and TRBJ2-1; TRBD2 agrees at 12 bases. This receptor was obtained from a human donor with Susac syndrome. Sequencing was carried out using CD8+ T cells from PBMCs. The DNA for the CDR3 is TGTGCCAGCAGCCCAAATCTAGCGGGAGGGGACAATGAGCAGTTCTTC. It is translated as CASSPNLAGGDNEQFF.